This TCR beta chain was identified during a study of CD4 T cells in relation to SARS-CoV-2 and coronaviruses. Overall study context: Shared crossreactive spike epitopes were mapped to their HLA restriction.

The unexposed donors gave CD4+ T cells in about 2011-2018, prior to COVID-19. Isolation of CD4+ T cells took place after less than 13 days in culture. Fresh IL-2 medium replaced half the medium on days 3 and 7. Sequencing was performed with immunoSEQ multiplex PCR; in TCRdb, only in-frame clones are kept and a portion is missing. This table holds about 19,000 clones, 70% to 85% found once. A remark on this clone: What it binds is unknown.

The V gene end was trimmed by 4 bases and the J gene end by 5 bases; junction bases not matched to a gene: 6. Germline V CDR1 and CDR2: SGDLS, YYNGEE. The CDR3 sequence is 16 residues long. The rearrangement uses TRBV9 and TRBJ2-1, with 13 positions matching TRBD2. The receptor was isolated from a human donor in good health. The sample was CD4+ T cells from PBMCs, cultured in vitro. In DNA form, the CDR3 reads TGTGCCAGCAGCCCGGGACTAGCGGGGTATAACAATGAGCAGTTCTTC. Its translation is CASSPGLAGYNNEQFF.